The clone carrying this T cell receptor beta chain was observed a handful of times. Its target is not known. CDR3 length equals 16 residues. Germline V gives CDR1 SGDLS, CDR2 YYNGEE. V shed 3 bases and J shed 2 bases, with 17 bases lying between them. Roughly 100 mL of blood, on average, came from one heparinised draw per donor. As every portion of the isolated RNA was reverse transcribed, the sequencing read expressed TCRB transcripts. Libraries were prepared by immunoSEQ multiplex PCR; TCRdb keeps only in-frame clonotypes and omits some of them. The sample includes hundreds of thousands of clones, about 11% of them seen just once. This sample was included in a study of beta chain features in type 1 diabetes. Study outcomes and limitations: Equally in patients and controls, shorter templates might have been favored by PCR. TCRB CDR3 length was moderately but significantly reduced in all four CD4+ subsets of Type 1 diabetes patients.

The receptor comes from a man younger than 45 with type 1 diabetes. Material: naive CD4+ T cells from blood. The gene calls are TRBV9 and TRBJ1-2; D gene ambiguous. In nucleotides, the CDR3 is TGTGCCAGCAGCGAGATAACAGTTTCCCCGAACTATGGCTACACCTTC. Encoded protein: CASSEITVSPNYGYTF.